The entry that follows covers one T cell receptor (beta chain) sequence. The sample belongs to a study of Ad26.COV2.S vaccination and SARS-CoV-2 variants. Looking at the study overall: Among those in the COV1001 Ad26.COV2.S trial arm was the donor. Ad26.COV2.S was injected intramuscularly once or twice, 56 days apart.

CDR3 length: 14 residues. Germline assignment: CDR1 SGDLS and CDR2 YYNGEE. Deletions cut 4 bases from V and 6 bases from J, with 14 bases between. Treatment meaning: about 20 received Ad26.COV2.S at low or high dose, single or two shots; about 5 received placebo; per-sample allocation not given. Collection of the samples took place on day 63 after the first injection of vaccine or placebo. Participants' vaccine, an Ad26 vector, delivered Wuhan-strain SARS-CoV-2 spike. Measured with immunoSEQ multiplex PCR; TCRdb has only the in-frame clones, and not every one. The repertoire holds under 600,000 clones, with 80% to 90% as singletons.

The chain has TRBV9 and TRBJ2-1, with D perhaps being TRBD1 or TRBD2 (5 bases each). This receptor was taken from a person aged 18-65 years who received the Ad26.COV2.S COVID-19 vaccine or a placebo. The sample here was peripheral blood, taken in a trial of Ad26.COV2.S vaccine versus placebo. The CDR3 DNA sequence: TGTGCCAGCAGCCCCCCCGGGGCTACCAATGAGCAGTTCTTC. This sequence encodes CASSPPGATNEQFF.